This entry features one T cell receptor (beta chain) sequence. The sample is drawn from a study of blood T cell repertoires in COVID-19. Whole-study context: Acute and convalescent COVID-19 samples came from the United States, Italy and Spain. Sources were T cells, B-cell-depleted T cells, or PBMCs; the material itself was cDNA or gDNA.

Trimming removed 0 bases at V and 0 bases at J, with 15 bases between. CDR1 is LNHNV, CDR2 YYDKDF, per germline (reference sequence). The CDR3 runs 18 residues. Per the original data handling: Reference gene primer amplification gave nucleated cell count estimates. Profiling relied on immunoSEQ multiplex PCR, and the TCRdb table lists in-frame clones only, not all of them. D and trimming were read from the DNA, whereas the V and J calls and clone size are those reported in that table. The data contain roughly 15,000 clones, around 75% of them singletons. J is TRBJ1-5 and V is TRBV15; D remains unclear. The clonotype comes from a man in his sixties with acute or convalescent COVID-19. Specimen: peripheral blood. CDR3 in DNA: TGTGCCACCAGCAGAGATCGATACGAGGCTAGTAGCAATCAGCCCCAGCATTTT. It specifies CATSRDRYEASSNQPQHF. Complete variable domain (other parts from reference TRBV15 and TRBJ1-5): DAMVIQNPRYQVTQFGKPVTLSCSQTLNHNVMYWYQQKSSQAPKLLFHYYDKDFNNEADTPDNFQSRRPNTSFCFLDIRSPGLGDTAMYLCATSRDRYEASSNQPQHFGDGTRLSIL.